Shown below are 22 T cell receptor beta chains from a single sample sequenced in a study of PD-1 and CTLA-4 blockade in melanoma (dated by TCRdb to about 2021). The receptor library was made with the immunoSEQ multiplex PCR assay. The table comes from immuneACCESS by way of TCRdb, which keeps in-frame sequences with V and J called. Part of the clones is missing from these tables; in studies checked, under half for an unresolved V gene and the rest for unknown reasons. For this sample the table gives almost 30,000 clones, of which about 89% were detected only once. Of the sample, around 8.5% is held by the ten largest clones. The sample in question was CD8+ T cells from peripheral blood, obtained before anti-PD-1 treatment. The origin of the receptors is a human donor with melanoma.

V is TRBV7-3 and J is TRBJ2-2, with unresolved D. This CDR3 contains 13 residues. The V end was cut by 5 bases, the J end by 5 bases, with 9 bases between. Germline CDR1 is SGHTA and CDR2 is FQGTGA. The CDR3 sequence is CASSPARTGELFF. The CDR3 DNA sequence: TGTGCCAGCAGCCCAGCGCGGACCGGGGAGCTGTTTTTT.

This sequence joins TRBV6-5 and TRBJ1-3; D ambiguous. V lost 3 bases to trimming and J lost 0 bases, with 12 bases between them. Germline V lookup: CDR1 MNHEY, CDR2 SVGAGI. CDR3 length equals 16 residues. The CDR3 here is CASSYLGLSSGNTIYF. The CDR3 DNA reads TGTGCCAGCAGTTATTTGGGATTAAGCTCTGGAAACACCATATATTTT.

This rearrangement joins TRBV29-1 to TRBJ1-1, with D possibly TRBD1 on 6 matching bases. V was shortened by 3 bases and J by 1 base, with 15 bases between the two germline ends. The CDR3 has 15 residues. From germline, CDR1 is SQVTM and CDR2 ANQGSEA. CDR3 DNA sequence: TGCAGCGTTGAGGATCAGGGGTCCCCGAACACTGAAGCTTTCTTT. This encodes CSVEDQGSPNTEAFF.

The genes are TRBV2 and TRBJ2-5, with unresolved D. This CDR3 comprises 13 residues. V lost 8 bases to trimming and J lost 1 base, with 11 bases between them. The germline V gene has CDR1 SNHLY and CDR2 FYNNEI. CDR3 in amino acids: CASGRDSQETQYF. CDR3 coding DNA: TGTGCCAGCGGCAGAGACTCCCAAGAGACCCAGTACTTC.

This sequence joins TRBV6-5 and TRBJ1-1; D is perhaps TRBD1 (5 bases). V lost 6 bases and J 0 bases, leaving 11 bases between the germline ends. The CDR3 covers 14 residues. Germline CDR1 and CDR2: MNHEY and SVGAGI. DNA of the CDR3: TGTGCCAGCAGGTCACAGGCTATGAACACTGAAGCTTTCTTT. Translation: CASRSQAMNTEAFF.

This chain connects TRBV19 to TRBJ2-3; tentatively, D is TRBD2 (6 bases). The CDR3 runs to 16 residues. The V end lost 7 bases, the J end lost 4 bases, and 21 bases lay between the germline ends. The germline gives CDR1 LNHDA, CDR2 SQIVND (reference sequence). The CDR3 region is CASTQHGGALADTQYF. DNA for the CDR3: TGTGCCAGTACCCAACACGGGGGAGCCCTGGCAGATACGCAGTATTTT.

The chain couples TRBV19 to TRBJ2-3; possibly TRBD1 or TRBD2 for D (5 bases each). This CDR3 region has 13 residues. Deletions cut 10 bases from V and 1 base from J, with 12 bases between. Germline loops: CDR1 LNHDA, CDR2 SQIVND (reference sequence). This CDR3 reads CATEGTGTDTQYF. CDR3 coding DNA: TGTGCCACCGAAGGGACCGGCACAGATACGCAGTATTTT.

This clone was counted between two and nine times. The chain combines TRBV2 with TRBJ1-5; TRBD1 might be the D (5 bases). The CDR3 spans 14 residues. V was pared by 7 bases and J by 7 bases, with 17 bases between. CDR1 is SNHLY and CDR2 is FYNNEI in the germline V gene. The CDR3 loop is CASTRGGSGQPQHF. As DNA, the CDR3 is TGTGCCAGCACCCGGGGAGGATCAGGGCAGCCCCAGCATTTT.

The chain uses TRBV4-1 and TRBJ1-1; 7 bases are a match to TRBD1. Germline V lookup: CDR1 MGHRA, CDR2 YSYEKL. V shed 2 bases, J shed 4 bases, and the junction held 4 bases outside the gene matches. The CDR3 runs 14 residues. The CDR3 bases are TGCGCCAGCAGCCAAACACAGGGGAGCACTGAAGCTTTCTTT. It specifies CASSQTQGSTEAFF.

The chain uses TRBV6-6 and TRBJ1-4, with 9 bases matching TRBD1. V gave up 5 bases and J gave up 6 bases; unmatched junction bases: 4. The CDR3 spans 14 residues. In germline, CDR1 is MNHNY, CDR2 SVGAGI (reference sequence). The CDR3 DNA follows: TGTGCCAGCAGTCTGACAGGGGGAGATGAAAAACTGTTTTTT. Encoded protein: CASSLTGGDEKLFF.

The J gene is TRBJ2-1, the V gene TRBV2, with TRBD2 matching 7 bases. CDR3 length: 17 amino acids. Germline CDR1 is SNHLY and CDR2 is FYNNEI. V shed 3 bases, J shed 8 bases, and the junction held 16 bases outside the gene matches. CDR3 sequence reads: CASSDHAGEATEDEQFF. DNA for the CDR3: TGTGCCAGCAGTGATCACGCGGGAGAGGCTACTGAAGATGAGCAGTTCTTC.

This rearrangement joins TRBV3-1 (or the pseudogene TRBV3-2) to TRBJ2-2; 8 bases are a match to TRBD2. From germline, CDR1 is LGHDT and CDR2 YNNKEL (reference sequence). V lost 0 bases to trimming and J lost 5 bases; unmatched junction nucleotides: 5. The CDR3 has 16 residues. The CDR3 coding sequence is TGTGCCAGCAGCCAAGAGGGGACTAGTTGGACCGGGGAGCTGTTTTTT. Protein product: CASSQEGTSWTGELFF.

This chain uses TRBV7-9 with TRBJ2-2; unclear D gene. The V end was cut by 6 bases, the J end by 0 bases, with 11 bases between. The CDR3 is 15 residues long. Germline CDR1 and CDR2: SEHNR and FQNEAQ (reference sequence). CDR3 DNA sequence: TGTGCCAGCAGACGAGTTACCGCGAACACCGGGGAGCTGTTTTTT. This encodes CASRRVTANTGELFF.

This chain connects TRBV27 to TRBJ2-6, with TRBD1 matching over 9 bases. CDR3 length: 16 amino acids. In germline, CDR1 is MNHEY, CDR2 SMNVEV (reference sequence). Trimming took 8 bases from V and 3 from J; bases not matched to a gene: 8. For the CDR3, the DNA is TGTGCCAGCTCTCGGGACAGGGAACTTGGGGCCAACGTCCTGACTTTC. Translated, it gives CASSRDRELGANVLTF.

There are a few counts of this clone. J is TRBJ2-3 and V is TRBV18, with D hard to call. CDR3 length: 15 amino acids. Trimming removed 0 bases from V and 6 bases from J, with 13 bases in between. Germline-derived CDR1 and CDR2 are KGHSH and LQKENI. CDR3 protein: CASSPPDTPSDTQYF. In DNA, the CDR3 is TGTGCCAGCTCACCACCAGATACGCCATCGGATACGCAGTATTTT.

This chain joins TRBV28 and TRBJ2-7; weak D call: TRBD2 (6 bases). CDR3 length equals 15 residues. Germline CDR1 MDHEN, CDR2 SYDVKM. V lost 4 bases to trimming and J lost 2 bases, with 15 bases between them. CDR3 nucleotide sequence: TGTGCCAGCAGTTCTGTCGGGTCGGGGGCCTACGAGCAGTACTTC. It yields the protein CASSSVGSGAYEQYF.

The V gene is TRBV19, the J gene TRBJ1-4; TRBD1 is a possible D gene (5 bases). There are 16 residues in the CDR3. V lost 4 bases to trimming and J lost 4 bases, with 16 bases between them. CDR1 LNHDA and CDR2 SQIVND come from the germline V gene (reference sequence). CDR3 DNA sequence: TGTGCCAGTAGTACTCGAACCGGGGCCGATAATGAAAAACTGTTTTTT. Translation: CASSTRTGADNEKLFF.

The genes are TRBV10-3 and TRBJ2-5; TRBD1 matches 10 bases. The CDR3 runs 12 residues. Losses at the gene ends were 8 bases for V and 3 bases for J; bases not matched to a gene: 0. CDR1 and CDR2 from the germline V gene are ENHRY and SYGVKD. The CDR3 sequence is CAIGTGEETQYF. CDR3 coding DNA: TGTGCCATCGGGACAGGGGAAGAGACCCAGTACTTC.

This clone has just a few counts. Other DNA sequences in this specimen translate into the identical CDR3. The gene calls are TRBV27 and TRBJ1-5, with a tentative D call TRBD1 (6 bases). CDR3 size: 14 residues. Germline lookup yields CDR1 MNHEY and CDR2 SMNVEV (reference sequence). Trimming stripped 3 bases from V and 1 base from J, with 7 bases between. The CDR3 protein is CASSLQGSNQPQHF. The CDR3 DNA reads TGTGCCAGCAGTTTGCAGGGGAGCAATCAGCCCCAGCATTTT.

The chain is built from TRBV24-1 and TRBJ2-1; 10 bases align to TRBD2. The length of the CDR3 is 14 residues. The germline V gene encodes CDR1 KGHDR and CDR2 SFDVKD. V lost 7 bases to trimming and J lost 10 bases; unmatched junction nucleotides: 9. The CDR3 reads CATSLAGEGHEQFF. For the CDR3, the DNA is TGTGCCACCAGCCTAGCGGGAGAGGGACACGAGCAGTTCTTC.

The CDR3 protein is CASSLSGNSYNEQFF. The CDR3 DNA sequence: TGTGCCAGCAGTCTGAGTGGGAACTCCTACAATGAGCAGTTCTTC. The V and J genes are TRBV27 and TRBJ2-1; D not certain. The CDR3 has 15 amino acids. Germline CDR1 MNHEY, CDR2 SMNVEV (reference sequence). Trimming left V 5 bases short and J 0 bases short, with 11 bases between.

The chain carries TRBV4-2 and TRBJ2-5; no reliable D call. Germline values: CDR1 LGHNA, CDR2 YNFKEQ. The CDR3 is made up of 14 amino acids. V lost 0 bases and J lost 5, with 10 bases in between. The CDR3 protein is CASSQDSVGETQYF. CDR3 sequence (DNA): TGTGCCAGCAGCCAAGATTCCGTTGGGGAGACCCAGTACTTC.